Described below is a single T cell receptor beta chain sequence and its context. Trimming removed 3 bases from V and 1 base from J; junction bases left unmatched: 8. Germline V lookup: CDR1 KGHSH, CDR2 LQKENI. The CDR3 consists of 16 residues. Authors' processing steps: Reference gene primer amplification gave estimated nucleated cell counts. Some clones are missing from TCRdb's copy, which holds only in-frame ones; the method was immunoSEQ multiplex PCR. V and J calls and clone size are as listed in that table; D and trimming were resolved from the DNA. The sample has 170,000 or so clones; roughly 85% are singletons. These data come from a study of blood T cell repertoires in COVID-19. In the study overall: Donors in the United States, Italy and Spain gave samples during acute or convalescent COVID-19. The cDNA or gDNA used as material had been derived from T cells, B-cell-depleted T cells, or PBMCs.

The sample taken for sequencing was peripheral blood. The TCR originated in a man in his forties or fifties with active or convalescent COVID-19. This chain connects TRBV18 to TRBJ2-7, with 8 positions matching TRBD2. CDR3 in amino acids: CASSPPSGSKSYEQYF. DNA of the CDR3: TGTGCCAGCTCACCCCCCAGCGGGAGCAAGTCCTACGAGCAGTACTTC.